Listed below are T cell receptor beta chains from one sample, sequenced in a study of CD8 T cells in Susac syndrome. Each CDR3 protein is one row after TCRdb ran MiXCR on the immunoSEQ multiplex PCR reads. The sample shows about 60,000 distinct CDR3 sequences, roughly 94% of them seen only once. The sequencing sample was made of CD8+ T cells from PBMCs. These receptors originate from a human donor with multiple sclerosis. Each CDR3 is given with its conserved first and last residue. A D gene is named only where the DNA matches it firmly. Only some rows state a clone size, as once, few, many or a class for expanded clones.

CASSPSPLPFYNEQFF TGTGCCAGCAGCCCCTCCCCACTTCCATTCTACAATGAGCAGTTCTTC 16 - TRBV7-3 - TRBJ2-1
CASSQDPADDYGYTF TGCGCCAGCAGCCAAGACCCGGCGGATGACTATGGCTACACCTTC 15 once TRBV4-3 - TRBJ1-2
CASRLAGGEYEQFF TGTGCCAGCAGATTAGCGGGAGGCGAGTATGAGCAGTTCTTC 14 - TRBV7-9 TRBD2 TRBJ2-1
CASSLRLAGEVETQYF TGTGCCAGCAGTTTACGACTAGCGGGAGAGGTAGAGACCCAGTACTTC 16 - TRBV12-3/TRBV12-4 TRBD2 TRBJ2-5
CASSPELAGADYEQYF TGTGCCAGCAGCCCGGAACTAGCGGGGGCGGACTACGAGCAGTACTTC 16 - TRBV12-3/TRBV12-4 TRBD2 TRBJ2-7
CASSLQGKTQYF TGCGCCAGCAGCCTCCAGGGCAAGACCCAGTACTTC 12 - TRBV4-1 - TRBJ2-5
CSAATSGQETQYF TGCAGTGCCGCGACTAGCGGACAAGAGACCCAGTACTTC 13 - TRBV20-1 TRBD2 TRBJ2-5
CSARDQERASYEQYF TGCAGTGCTAGAGATCAGGAACGGGCCTCCTACGAGCAGTACTTC 15 - TRBV20-1 - TRBJ2-7
CASSQELAGTDTQYF TGTGCCAGCAGCCAAGAACTAGCGGGCACAGATACGCAGTATTTT 15 - TRBV3-1 TRBD2 TRBJ2-3
CASSESDWGTEAFF TGTGCCAGCAGTGAATCGGATTGGGGAACTGAAGCTTTCTTT 14 few TRBV6-1 - TRBJ1-1
CASSFSRTGIANYGYTF TGTGCCAGCAGTTTTTCGAGGACAGGGATAGCAAACTATGGCTACACCTTC 17 - TRBV27 TRBD1 TRBJ1-2
CATSRDGERTEAFF TGTGCCACCAGCAGAGATGGGGAAAGAACTGAAGCTTTCTTT 14 - TRBV15 - TRBJ1-1
CASKGNPGLALNEQFF TGTGCCAGCAAAGGAAATCCGGGACTAGCGTTAAATGAGCAGTTCTTC 16 - TRBV2 TRBD2 TRBJ2-1
CASSPTGMDYEQYF TGTGCCAGCAGCCCCACAGGGATGGACTACGAGCAGTACTTC 14 - TRBV13 - TRBJ2-7
CASSQGWARGYEQYF TGCGCCAGCAGCCAAGGATGGGCGAGAGGCTACGAGCAGTACTTC 15 - TRBV4-1 - TRBJ2-7
CAWYRGAEAFF TGTGCCTGGTACAGGGGCGCTGAAGCTTTCTTT 11 - TRBV30 TRBD1 TRBJ1-1
CASSVESPNEGELFF TGTGCCAGCAGCGTAGAATCTCCTAACGAGGGGGAGCTGTTTTTT 15 - TRBV9 - TRBJ2-2
CASTGTHSYEQYF TGTGCCAGCACCGGGACACACTCCTACGAGCAGTACTTC 13 - TRBV27 - TRBJ2-7
CASSVVGDNYGYTF TGTGCCAGCAGCGTAGTTGGAGATAACTATGGCTACACCTTC 14 - TRBV9 - TRBJ1-2
CASREEQGPNEKLFF TGTGCCAGCAGGGAGGAACAGGGCCCTAATGAAAAACTGTTTTTT 15 - TRBV3-1 - TRBJ1-4
CAWRSRGGDEAFF TGTGCCTGGAGAAGTCGGGGTGGTGATGAAGCTTTCTTT 13 - TRBV30 - TRBJ1-1
CASSESLAGVTGELFF TGTGCCAGCAGTGAAAGCCTAGCGGGAGTCACCGGGGAGCTGTTTTTT 16 - TRBV2 TRBD2 TRBJ2-2